This TCR beta chain was found in a study of T cell changes during pregnancy in multiple sclerosis. Data came from immunoSEQ multiplex PCR; TCRdb stores just in-frame clones and leaves some out. The table has some 100,000 clones, over 85% seen once. V gave up 2 bases and J gave up 10 bases, with 6 bases separating them. The CDR3 consists of 11 residues. CDR1 and CDR2 (germline): KGHSH, LQKENI. The source is a female donor with multiple sclerosis, enrolled in a pregnancy study. V usage is TRBV18 and J usage is TRBJ2-1; D is perhaps TRBD2 (5 bases). Specimen: peripheral blood, collected in the second trimester of pregnancy. The CDR3 reads CASSPEGEQFF. The CDR3 nucleotides read TGTGCCAGCTCACCAGAGGGCGAGCAGTTCTTC.